Listed below are T cell receptor beta chains from one sample, sequenced in a study of T cell responses to AZD1222 COVID-19 vaccine. The assay was immunoSEQ multiplex PCR, and TCRdb's table has in-frame clones only and misses some. This sample has 120,000 or so clones, with about 89% found just once. The sample in question was peripheral blood, obtained on day 0 of AZD1222 vaccination. The receptors were sampled from an adult in good health. Both conserved end residues are part of each CDR3. A D gene is named only where the DNA matches it firmly. Size tells how often a clone was seen (once, few, many) or the class of an expanded clone, and some rows leave it out.

>TRBJ2-7|TRBV5-6|-|-
TGTGCCAGCAGCCAGCGGTCCTCCTACGAGCAGTACTTC
CASSQRSSYEQYF
>TRBJ1-5|TRBV4-2|-|-
TGTGCCAGCAGCCAGGCCGTGGGTGATTACAATCAGCCCCAGCATTTT
CASSQAVGDYNQPQHF
>TRBJ2-1|TRBV7-2|once|TRBD2
TGTGCCAGCAGCTTAGATGGGGGACTAGCGGGAGTGGATGAGCAGTTCTTC
CASSLDGGLAGVDEQFF
>TRBJ1-5|TRBV4-1|-|-
TGCGCCAGCAGCCAATGGGACCGAACTCAGCCCCAGCATTTT
CASSQWDRTQPQHF
>TRBJ1-3|TRBV24-1|few|-
TGTGCCACCAGTGATTTGGTGGACGGAAACACCATATATTTT
CATSDLVDGNTIYF
>TRBJ1-5|TRBV28|-|-
TGTGCCAGCAGTTTTTCTCGCCAGTGGCATTTT
CASSFSRQWHF
>TRBJ2-7|TRBV4-1|once|-
TGCGCCAGCAGCCAAGATAGAGGATTCTACGAGCAGTACTTC
CASSQDRGFYEQYF
>TRBJ2-7|TRBV28|-|TRBD2
TGTGCCAGCAGTTCTGGCGGGAGCGGCTACGAGCAGTACTTC
CASSSGGSGYEQYF
>TRBJ1-1|TRBV18|-|-
TGTGCCAGCTCACCTGAGAGTGACACTGAAGCTTTCTTT
CASSPESDTEAFF
>TRBJ1-2|TRBV30|-|-
TGTGCCTGGAGTTATCCCTTGCGTGAAGGCTACACCTTC
CAWSYPLREGYTF
>TRBJ2-5|TRBV9|-|TRBD2
TGTGCCAGCAGCGTTGATCCGGGAGGGCCGGGAGAGACCCAGTACTTC
CASSVDPGGPGETQYF
>TRBJ1-1|TRBV5-1|-|-
TGCGCCAGGAAGGGGGGCGAGGGTGGCTCTGAAGCTTTCTTT
CARKGGEGGSEAFF
>TRBJ1-4|TRBV5-1|-|-
TGCGCCAGCTCAAACGCAACTAATGAAAAACTGTTTTTT
CASSNATNEKLFF
>TRBJ1-1|TRBV7-6|-|-
TGTGCCAGCAGCTTGGGGGCTCTGAACACTGAAGCTTTCTTT
CASSLGALNTEAFF
>TRBJ1-2|TRBV12-3/TRBV12-4|-|-
TGTGCCAGCAGTTTTGCCAGGGGCTATGGCTACACCTTC
CASSFARGYGYTF
>TRBJ2-2|TRBV5-4|-|-
TGTGCCAGCAGCTTGGACAGAACAAACACCGGGGAGCTGTTTTTT
CASSLDRTNTGELFF
>TRBJ2-7|TRBV27|few|-
TGTGCCAGCAGTTCCAGGCCCGCCTACGAGCAGTACTTC
CASSSRPAYEQYF
>TRBJ1-2|TRBV6-5|-|-
TGTGCCAGCAGTTGGAGACAGGTTAACTATGGCTACACCTTC
CASSWRQVNYGYTF
>TRBJ1-1|TRBV11-2|-|-
TGTGCCAGCAGCTCGGCCCCGGGGCAGGGCTGGAACACTGAAGCTTTCTTT
CASSSAPGQGWNTEAFF
>TRBJ2-7|TRBV11-2|few|-
TGTGCCAGCAGCCCGAGGATTAGTCTCAGTTCTCCCTACGAGCAGTACTTC
CASSPRISLSSPYEQYF
>TRBJ1-2|TRBV5-6|-|-
TGTGCCAGCAGCTTGGAGACAGGAAGGAAGACACACTATGGCTACACCTTC
CASSLETGRKTHYGYTF
>TRBJ2-3|TRBV5-4|-|-
TGTGCCAGCAGCCCTCGGGGCGGACGCACAGATACGCAGTATTTT
CASSPRGGRTDTQYF
>TRBJ2-1|TRBV7-9|-|-
TGTGCCAGCAGCTCAGGCCCGAACAATGAGCAGTTCTTC
CASSSGPNNEQFF
>TRBJ2-2|TRBV12-3/TRBV12-4|few|-
TGTGCCAGCAGTCCCTATAACACCGGGGAGCTGTTTTTT
CASSPYNTGELFF
>TRBJ2-5|TRBV6-1|few|TRBD1
TGTGCCAGCAGTGATCAGGGGGAAGGGGAGACCCAGTACTTC
CASSDQGEGETQYF
>TRBJ2-3|TRBV6-5|-|-
TGTGCCAGCAGTCGAACAGGGGATACGCAGTATTTT
CASSRTGDTQYF
>TRBJ2-5|TRBV7-2|-|TRBD2
TGTGCCAGCAGCTTCGCACCTTGGGGTAGCGGGAGAGATCAAGAGACCCAGTACTTC
CASSFAPWGSGRDQETQYF
>TRBJ2-3|TRBV5-1|-|-
TGCGCCAGCAGCGGCCAGCGCACAGATACGCAGTATTTT
CASSGQRTDTQYF
>TRBJ1-5|TRBV6-5|-|TRBD1
TGTGCCAGCAGAAGGACAGGGGACAATCAGCCCCAGCATTTT
CASRRTGDNQPQHF
>TRBJ2-7|TRBV5-1|-|-
TGCGCCAGCAGCTCACCACTCCTGGGGGACTACGAGCAGTACTTC
CASSSPLLGDYEQYF
>TRBJ2-7|TRBV11-2|-|-
TGTGCCAGCAGCTTAGACGTGGGGCTCGAGCAGTACTTC
CASSLDVGLEQYF
>TRBJ2-7|TRBV7-9|once|-
TGTGCCAGCAGCTCGGTACAGGGCTGGGGCGAGCAGTACTTC
CASSSVQGWGEQYF
>TRBJ2-7|TRBV7-9|-|-
TGTGCCAGCAGCACTCACCCCTACGAGCAGTACTTC
CASSTHPYEQYF